Below, one TCR beta chain is given with its context. The CDR3 covers 17 residues. V was pared by 4 bases and J by 2 bases, with 12 bases of the junction left unmatched. Germline V CDR1 and CDR2: SGHRS, YFSETQ. This specimen comes from a study of shared clonotypes between healthy human individuals. The protocol was immunoSEQ multiplex PCR, while the TCRdb copy is restricted to in-frame clones and leaves out a portion. Among 900,000 to 1,200,000 clones, around three quarters were seen once, and the ten largest hold under 0.8%. The receptor comes from a man between 18 and 29 years old in good health. Some clones in this sample may be carry-over from other donors' samples. Source material: memory CD4+ T cells from PBMCs. Subset noted: CD45RA-negative fraction. This chain uses TRBV5-1 with TRBJ2-1, with TRBD1 matching 7 bases. CDR3 region: CASSPSGGPITYNEQFF. In DNA, the CDR3 is TGCGCCAGCAGCCCCTCAGGGGGTCCTATCACCTACAATGAGCAGTTCTTC.